A single T cell receptor beta chain is shown here with its context. No cognate antigen has been identified for it. Per-base qualities were not stored, and no clone one base away is much larger. TCRbeta CDR3 regions were profiled with the immunoSEQ Assay using bias-controlled multiplex PCR amplification of genomic DNA. The study's processing was this. To quantify the absolute abundance of each unique TCRbeta CDR3 region, the sequences were collapsed and filtered. Differential abundance was tested with a binomial (Fisher-equivalent) model and with a beta-binomial model adding time-dependent variance fitted from healthy donors. Clones with fewer than 5 combined templates were removed, and differential abundance was called for clones with a Benjamini-Hochberg FDR below 0.01. In the beta-binomial model, variance was expressed as a function of the total template count across the two samples, in the form v = (b*log(k)+a)^2. TCRdb holds this immuneACCESS table with in-frame rearrangements only. Some clones are missing; in checked studies, unresolved V genes explain under half, and the rest has no known cause. Clonal size and the V and J genes are those of that table, whereas D and trimming came from the DNA. The sample table contains over 85,000 clones; only one count was recorded for about 87% of them. Together, the top ten hold over 12% of the sample.

Looking up the germline V gene (reference sequence) yields CDR1 GTSNPN and CDR2 SVGIG. The CDR3 spans 15 residues, from the cysteine through the phenylalanine. The kept DNA is CDR3 alone, 45 bases in frame from the first base. The germline ends are 14 bases apart after V is trimmed by 5 bases and J by 0 bases. This record belongs to a study of identifying expanded T cells in peripheral blood (dated by TCRdb to 2018 to 2020). General notes on the study: Four technical replicates, made by sequencing separate aliquots from the same pool of genomic DNA, were compared pairwise. What the work shows at the level of the full study, not this receptor alone: The authors expected biological variance in healthy repertoires might increase further over much longer intervals such as months to years. Variance in clone template counts between roughly two-week samples significantly increased with total template count across all healthy donors. About 1.1 differentially abundant clones were flagged by the binomial model between technical replicates, whereas about 15 and 19 were flagged over two weeks and four weeks, respectively. Across all healthy-donor time intervals, the beta-binomial model significantly lowered both the number of clones called differentially abundant and the false-positive rate.

No immune events such as infections were documented for the healthy donors during the collection period. To calibrate time-dependent variance in a beta-binomial model of T-cell clone differential abundance, blood repertoires from healthy donors were used as a training cohort. The training cohort was composed of around ten healthy donors, 3 female and 7 male. Donor ages ranged from about 29 to 70 years, with an average of around 43 years. Whole blood was collected from each healthy donor at three time points spaced 2 to 3 weeks apart and obtained from a commercial supplier. Genomic DNA was extracted from unsorted whole blood for immunosequencing.

Input material: blood. This chain is built from TRBV30 and TRBJ1-3; the D gene remains uncertain. This receptor was identified in a person between 18 and 70 years old in good health. The CDR3 region has the sequence CAWGPSGHSGNTIYF. The nucleotide sequence reads as follows: TGTGCCTGGGGCCCATCAGGCCACTCTGGAAACACCATATATTTT.